The 22 T cell receptor beta chains in this list originate from one sample, sequenced in a study of beta chain features in type 1 diabetes (dated by TCRdb to 2017 to 2018). The library was generated by the immunoSEQ multiplex PCR assay. The High Capacity cDNA Reverse Transcription Kit was used to reverse transcribe all of the isolated RNA, meaning that expressed TCRB transcripts were what got sequenced. The table comes from immuneACCESS by way of TCRdb, which keeps in-frame sequences with V and J called. Part of the clones is missing from these tables; in studies checked, under half for an unresolved V gene and the rest for unknown reasons. The sample data list about 360,000 clones, and about 12% of these were observed just once. The ten top clones hold roughly 0.015% of the sample. The specimen was naive CD4+ T cells from blood. According to the study, the label for this sample's cell subset or site signals: true naive CD4+ T cells. The receptors shown here come from a man aged 18 to 30 in good health.

The rearrangement uses TRBV28 and TRBJ2-7; tentatively, D is TRBD2 (5 bases). Deletions cut 5 bases from V and 10 bases from J, with 12 bases between. Germline CDR1 and CDR2: MDHEN and SYDVKM. This CDR3 is 11 amino acids long. The CDR3 spells CASSPMTTQYF. The CDR3 bases are TGTGCCAGCAGTCCCATGACTACCCAGTACTTC. Filled out from reference TRBV28 and TRBJ2-7, the complete variable domain reads DVKVTQSSRYLVKRTGEKVFLECVQDMDHENMFWYRQDPGLGLRLIYFSYDVKMKEKGDIPEGYSVSREKKERFSLILESASTNQTSMYLCASSPMTTQYFGPGTRLTVT.

The chain carries TRBV7-3 and TRBJ1-1; TRBD1 might be the D (6 bases). Germline V gene lookup returns CDR1 SGHTA and CDR2 FQGTGA. This CDR3 region has 15 residues. The V end was cut by 6 bases, the J end by 5 bases, with 19 bases between. The CDR3 protein is CASRPHRDPRTEAFF. The CDR3 DNA follows: TGTGCCAGCAGGCCCCACAGGGACCCGAGAACTGAAGCTTTCTTT.

This clone showed up just a few times. The V gene is TRBV4-3, the J gene TRBJ2-5; 11 positions match TRBD2. The CDR3 totals 15 residues. Germline CDR1 and CDR2: LGHNA and YSLEER. Unmatched junction bases numbered 2, after V lost 4 bases and J lost 1 base. This CDR3 reads CASSRGTSGQETQYF. The CDR3 nucleotides read TGCGCCAGCAGCCGAGGGACTAGCGGCCAAGAGACCCAGTACTTC.

This clone was seen a handful of times. The sample carries other DNA sequences with the same CDR3. The chain joins TRBV28 to TRBJ2-5; D is unresolved. V was pared by 2 bases and J by 0 bases, with 4 bases between. Germline CDR1 is MDHEN and CDR2 is SYDVKM. The CDR3 spans 13 residues. The DNA of the CDR3 is TGTGCCAGCAGTTTACCGGACCAAGAGACCCAGTACTTC. Translated: CASSLPDQETQYF.

This clone was seen a handful of times. CDR3 nucleotide sequence: TGTGCCAGCAGCCAACTAGGCAGCGTTCAGTTCTTC. It specifies CASSQLGSVQFF. The rearrangement joins TRBV11-3 to TRBJ2-1, with a possible D match to TRBD2 (5 bases). Trimming left V 5 bases short and J 13 bases short, with 15 bases between. The CDR3 spans 12 residues. Germline CDR1 SGHNT, CDR2 YENEEA.

The CDR3 sequence: CASSLWTSGSIREQFF. The CDR3 DNA is TGTGCCAGCAGTCTCTGGACTAGCGGGAGTATACGGGAGCAGTTCTTC. This sequence joins TRBV6-4 and TRBJ2-1; 13 nucleotides match TRBD2. Germline CDR1 MRHNA, CDR2 SNTAGT. This CDR3 region has 16 residues. Trimming took 5 bases from V and 10 from J; bases not matched to a gene: 11.

This clone has just a few counts. The chain links TRBV5-4 to TRBJ1-2; D might be TRBD1 (6 bases). The length of the CDR3 is 15 residues. Deletions cut 4 bases from V and 0 bases from J, with 13 bases between. The germline CDR1 and CDR2 sequences are SGHNT and YYREEE (reference sequence). The CDR3 sequence is CASSLQAGANYGYTF. CDR3 sequence (DNA): TGTGCCAGCAGCCTGCAGGCAGGGGCTAACTATGGCTACACCTTC.

This clone has a handful of counts. The V and J genes are TRBV9 and TRBJ2-3; 7 bases line up with TRBD1. Looked up from germline, CDR1 is SGDLS and CDR2 is YYNGEE. This CDR3 spans 14 amino acids. V was pared by 1 base and J by 5 bases, with 4 bases of the junction left unmatched. In DNA, the CDR3 is TGTGCCAGCAGCGTAAGGGGGCCGGAAGATACGCAGTATTTT. It is translated as CASSVRGPEDTQYF.

This clone came up a few times. The chain has TRBV28 and TRBJ2-7; 11 bases are shared with TRBD1. V dropped 6 bases and J dropped 5; count of bases not matched to a gene: 12. Germline CDR1 is MDHEN and CDR2 is SYDVKM. The length of the CDR3 is 16 residues. The CDR3 region has the DNA TGTGCCAGCAGAACCCAACGGACAGGGGGCAGGGACGAGCAGTACTTC. Translated, it gives CASRTQRTGGRDEQYF.

The chain recombines TRBV4-1 with TRBJ2-5, with TRBD1 as a possible D gene (5 bases). V lost 4 bases and J lost 1, with 13 bases in between. Germline values: CDR1 MGHRA, CDR2 YSYEKL. The CDR3 is made up of 15 amino acids. CDR3 nucleotide sequence: TGCGCCAGCAGCCGTTTCCAGGGAACCCAAGAGACCCAGTACTTC. Amino acid sequence: CASSRFQGTQETQYF.

This chain joins TRBV19 and TRBJ1-2, with TRBD1 identical over 9 bases. J lost 4 bases, V lost 5 bases, and 2 bases had no gene match. CDR3 length equals 13 residues. Germline V gene sequence: CDR1 LNHDA, CDR2 SQIVND (reference sequence). The CDR3 sequence is CASSPTGGYGYTF. The CDR3 DNA sequence: TGTGCCAGTAGTCCGACAGGGGGCTATGGCTACACCTTC.

The CDR3 DNA reads as TGTGCCAGCAGTTTATCCGGAGGGATGGAGACCCAGTACTTC. Translating it yields CASSLSGGMETQYF. This sequence joins TRBV28 and TRBJ2-5; possibly TRBD2 for D (6 bases). The CDR3 spans 14 residues. V was cut by 1 base and J by 5 bases, with 11 bases left in between. Per germline, CDR1 MDHEN and CDR2 SYDVKM.

This clone was observed a few times. This sequence joins TRBV15 and TRBJ2-7, with D tentatively TRBD2 (5 bases). Trimming left V 6 bases short and J 1 base short, with 13 bases between. The germline gives CDR1 LNHNV, CDR2 YYDKDF (reference sequence). The CDR3 extends over 14 amino acids. CDR3 protein: CATSYYRGSYEQYF. In DNA, the CDR3 is TGTGCCACCAGTTACTACCGGGGTTCCTACGAGCAGTACTTC.

The DNA for the CDR3 is TGTGCCAGCAGCTTAGGGGCAGGGAACACCTATGGCTACACCTTC. The encoded protein is CASSLGAGNTYGYTF. The rearrangement uses TRBV7-9 and TRBJ1-2; weak D call: TRBD1 (5 bases). V was clipped by 1 base and J by 4 bases, with 13 bases between them. Germline-derived CDR1 and CDR2 are SEHNR and FQNEAQ (reference sequence). The CDR3 consists of 15 residues. The whole variable domain, remainder taken from reference TRBV7-9 and TRBJ1-2, is DTGVSQNPRHKITKRGQNVTFRCDPISEHNRLYWYRQTLGQGPEFLTYFQNEAQLEKSRLLSDRFSAERPKGSFSTLEIQRTEQGDSAMYLCASSLGAGNTYGYTFGSGTRLTVV.

The rearrangement links TRBV11-1 to TRBJ2-7, with 11 bases matching TRBD2. The CDR3 runs to 15 residues. Germline lookup yields CDR1 SGHAT and CDR2 FQDESV (reference sequence). The V and J ends lost 3 bases and 6 bases, in that order; junction bases with no gene match: 7. CDR3 nucleotides: TGTGCCAGCAGCTTGAAACTAGCGGGAGTCCCCGAGCAGTACTTC. This sequence encodes CASSLKLAGVPEQYF.

The V and J genes are TRBV6-6 and TRBJ2-7; the match to TRBD1 covers 8 bases. Germline CDR1 and CDR2: MNHNY and SVGAGI (reference sequence). The CDR3 length is 14 residues. J lost 1 base, V lost 5 bases, and 4 bases had no gene match. CDR3 amino acids: CASSNGQGSYEQYF. The CDR3 region has the DNA TGTGCCAGCAGTAACGGACAGGGTTCCTACGAGCAGTACTTC.

The genes are TRBV7-3 and TRBJ2-2; tentative D call: TRBD2 (5 bases). In germline, CDR1 is SGHTA, CDR2 FQGTGA. This CDR3 is 18 amino acids long. V dropped 1 base and J dropped 5 bases, with 20 bases sitting between them. CDR3 protein: CASSLRSWAGLGTGELFF. CDR3 coding DNA: TGTGCCAGCAGCTTAAGGTCCTGGGCGGGCCTCGGAACCGGGGAGCTGTTTTTT.

The chain is built from TRBV7-9 and TRBJ2-3, with 11 bases aligning to TRBD2. CDR3 size: 16 residues. The V gene's germline CDR1 is SEHNR and CDR2 FQNEAQ (reference sequence). With 2 bases clipped from V and 6 bases from J, the junction kept 7 bases outside the gene matches. The CDR3 coding sequence is TGTGCCAGCAGCTTATATAGCGGGGGGGCCAGGGATACGCAGTATTTT. Its translation: CASSLYSGGARDTQYF.

This clone was found a few times. The CDR3 DNA follows: TGTGCCAGCATTCGAGGAGATTATGGCTACACCTTC. Translated, it gives CASIRGDYGYTF. The J gene is TRBJ1-2, the V gene TRBV6-5; D uncertain. The V gene lost 7 bases and the J gene lost 5 bases, with 11 bases spanning the gap. This CDR3 comprises 12 residues. CDR1 is MNHEY, CDR2 SVGAGI, per germline.

This rearrangement joins TRBV6-1 to TRBJ2-7, with no clear D. V gave up 2 bases and J gave up 0 bases, with 8 bases separating them. Germline values: CDR1 MNHNS, CDR2 SASEGT. This CDR3 comprises 14 residues. CDR3 in amino acids: CASSEQESSYEQYF. The CDR3 coding sequence is TGTGCCAGCAGTGAACAGGAAAGCTCCTACGAGCAGTACTTC.

V is TRBV7-2 and J is TRBJ2-5; 8 nucleotides align to TRBD1. V gave up 4 bases and J gave up 2 bases; unmatched junction bases: 3. The V gene's germline CDR1 is SGHTA and CDR2 FQGNSA. The CDR3 spans 14 residues. The CDR3 DNA reads as TGTGCCAGCAGCTGGAGGACAGGGCAAGAGACCCAGTACTTC. Translation gives CASSWRTGQETQYF.

A few counts support this clone. The chain carries TRBV29-1 and TRBJ2-7, with D possibly TRBD2 on 6 matching bases. Germline V CDR1 and CDR2: SQVTM, ANQGSEA. The V end lost 4 bases, the J end lost 0 bases, and 13 bases lay between the germline ends. There are 14 residues in the CDR3. The CDR3 DNA follows: TGCAGCGTTGGGGCCGGGAGATACTCCTACGAGCAGTACTTC. Protein product: CSVGAGRYSYEQYF.